The T cell receptor (beta chain) described here comes from a study of blood T cells in healthy people across ages. Researchers collected approximately 9.9 milliliters of peripheral blood from every single donor. The total RNA that was extracted per sample amounted to at least 5.5 micrograms. Alongside a J-beta primer mix, a sample-barcoded 5' primer served in a second PCR lasting roughly 7 to 11 cycles. TCRdb re-called the 5' RACE reads with MiXCR, one entry per CDR3 protein. The sample holds around 1,000,000 distinct CDR3 sequences, roughly 24% seen once. V dropped 4 bases and J dropped 4 bases, with 24 bases sitting between them. The CDR3 length is 18 residues. Looked up from germline, CDR1 is KGHSH and CDR2 is LQKENI. These data were also filed under a second study, of T cells of mothers and their children. That report notes: In this cohort, donors were a few healthy Caucasian mothers plus their six children.

J is TRBJ2-3 and V is TRBV18; D tentatively fits TRBD1 or TRBD2 (5 bases each). The TCR comes from a girl aged 2 to 10 in good health. Sequences were obtained from blood. The CDR3: CASSLFTYGTAVADTQYF. In nucleotides, the CDR3 is TGTGCCAGCTCACTGTTTACTTACGGGACCGCAGTCGCAGATACGCAGTATTTT. The full variable domain, with the rest looked up from reference TRBV18 and TRBJ2-3, is NAGVMQNPRHLVRRRGQEARLRCSPMKGHSHVYWYRQLPEEGLKFMVYLQKENIIDESGMPKERFSAEFPKEGPSILRIQQVVRGDSAAYFCASSLFTYGTAVADTQYFGPGTRLTVL.